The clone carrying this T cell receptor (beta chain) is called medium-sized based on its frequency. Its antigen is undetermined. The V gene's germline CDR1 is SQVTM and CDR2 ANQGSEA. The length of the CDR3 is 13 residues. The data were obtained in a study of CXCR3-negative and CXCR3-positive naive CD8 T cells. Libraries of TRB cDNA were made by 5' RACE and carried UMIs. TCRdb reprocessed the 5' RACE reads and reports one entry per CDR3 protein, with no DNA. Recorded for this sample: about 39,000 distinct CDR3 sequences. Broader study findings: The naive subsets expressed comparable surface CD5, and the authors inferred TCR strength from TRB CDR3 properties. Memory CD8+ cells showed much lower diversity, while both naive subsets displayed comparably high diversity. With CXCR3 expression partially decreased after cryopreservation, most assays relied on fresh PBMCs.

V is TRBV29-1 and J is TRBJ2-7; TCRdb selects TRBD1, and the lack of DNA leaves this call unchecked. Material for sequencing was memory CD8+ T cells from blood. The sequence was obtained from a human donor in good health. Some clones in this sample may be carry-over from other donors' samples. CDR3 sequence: CSVIIRDPYEQYF.